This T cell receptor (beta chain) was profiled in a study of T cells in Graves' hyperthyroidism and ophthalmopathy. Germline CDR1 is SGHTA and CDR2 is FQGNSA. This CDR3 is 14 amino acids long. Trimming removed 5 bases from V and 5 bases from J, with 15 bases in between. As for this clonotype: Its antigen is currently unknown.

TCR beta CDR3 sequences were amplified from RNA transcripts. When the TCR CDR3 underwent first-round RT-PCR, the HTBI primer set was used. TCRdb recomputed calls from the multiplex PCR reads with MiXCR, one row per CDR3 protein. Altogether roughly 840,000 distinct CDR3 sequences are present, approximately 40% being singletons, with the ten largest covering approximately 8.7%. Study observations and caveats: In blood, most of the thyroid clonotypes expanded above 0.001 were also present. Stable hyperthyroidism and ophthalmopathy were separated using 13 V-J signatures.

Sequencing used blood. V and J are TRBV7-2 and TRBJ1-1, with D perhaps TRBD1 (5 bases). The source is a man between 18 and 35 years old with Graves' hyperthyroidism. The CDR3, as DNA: TGTGCCAGCAGCCCCGGATGGGGGTGGACTGAAGCTTTCTTT. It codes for CASSPGWGWTEAFF.